The clone carrying this T cell receptor beta chain occurred many times. As yet, its antigen is unknown. This sample was included in a study of T cells after yellow fever vaccination. Regarding the study as a whole: Post-booster repertoires again held most primary-vaccination clones (about 96% CD4, 75% to 90% CD8).

TCRdb analysed the 5' RACE reads with MiXCR anew, one entry per CDR3 protein. This table has 400,000 or so distinct CDR3 sequences, more than 5.5% appearing once. Germline CDR1 is MNHEY and CDR2 is SVGAGI. J was trimmed by 7 bases and V by 4 bases; bases with no gene match: 9. This CDR3 is built from 15 residues. This receptor was obtained from a man aged 25-45 years who received the YFV17D yellow fever vaccine. The source was PBMCs, collected 5 days after the yellow fever booster vaccination. The chain carries TRBV6-5 and TRBJ2-1; 8 bases are shared with TRBD1. CDR3 loop: CASSSWTGTRNEQFF. The CDR3 DNA follows: TGTGCCAGCAGTTCTTGGACAGGGACGAGGAATGAGCAGTTCTTC.